One sample yielded the 2 T cell receptor beta chains listed below, sequenced in a study of blood T cell repertoires in COVID-19. Generated by immunoSEQ multiplex PCR, the TCRdb table keeps only in-frame clones and is missing some. This table holds some 150,000 clones, 60% to 85% found once. The material sequenced was peripheral blood. The source of these receptors is a man aged 45 to 65 with active or convalescent COVID-19.

The rearrangement joins TRBV5-1 to TRBJ2-2; 12 positions match TRBD1. The CDR3 has 16 residues. Germline trimming cut 1 base from V and 6 bases from J; bases unmatched to any gene: 4. In germline, CDR1 is SGHRS, CDR2 YFSETQ. The CDR3 bases are TGCGCCAGCAGCTTGACCGGGACAGGGGGCGCCGGGGAGCTGTTTTTT. Translating it yields CASSLTGTGGAGELFF.

CDR3 bases: TGTGCCAGCTCACCCCTCGGACTAAAACCCCCCTACGAGCAGTACTTC. Its protein product is CASSPLGLKPPYEQYF. The gene calls are TRBV18 and TRBJ2-7, with D perhaps TRBD2 (6 bases). The germline V gene has CDR1 KGHSH and CDR2 LQKENI. V was cut by 3 bases and J by 2 bases, with 17 bases left in between. CDR3 length equals 16 residues.